The present entry profiles one TCR beta chain with its context. The target antigen is unknown. TCRdb keeps only in-frame clones here, not all; method: immunoSEQ multiplex PCR. The sample includes 84,000 or so clones, 89% seen only once; the top ten take 2.2%. The CDR3 runs 16 residues. V was pared by 2 bases and J by 3 bases, with 17 bases between. CDR1 is SGHRS and CDR2 is YFSETQ in the germline V gene. This record comes from a study of T cell responses to AZD1222 COVID-19 vaccine. Overall study results and limits: With dominance at 160-218 and 743-854, vaccine-associated CD4 TCRs spanned spike.

This receptor was taken from an adult in good health. J is TRBJ2-5 and V is TRBV5-1; D is possibly TRBD1 (6 bases). This specimen was peripheral blood, taken on day 0 of AZD1222 vaccination. CDR3 sequence (DNA): TGCGCCAGCAGCTTCGGCACAGGGATGACAAAAGAGACCCAGTACTTC. As protein: CASSFGTGMTKETQYF. The complete variable domain, with remaining parts taken from reference TRBV5-1 and TRBJ2-5, reads KAGVTQTPRYLIKTRGQQVTLSCSPISGHRSVSWYQQTPGQGLQFLFEYFSETQRNKGNFPGRFSGRQFSNSRSEMNVSTLELGDSALYLCASSFGTGMTKETQYFGPGTRLLVL.